These 31 T cell receptor beta chains came from one sample sequenced in a study of regulatory T cells in long-lasting Graves disease. Time point meaning: newly diagnosed GD, antithyroid drugs for less than 3 months. Extracted RNA from PBMCs served as the source of the TCR library. TCR beta libraries were built with iRepertoire HTBI primers and Arm-PCR of CDR3 regions. TCRdb ran MiXCR on the multiplex PCR reads and lists one entry per CDR3 protein. The table shows 550,000 or so distinct CDR3 sequences, with 9.5% to 15% occurring only once. These sequences were also reported in another study, on T cells in Graves' hyperthyroidism and ophthalmopathy.

This specimen consisted of peripheral blood mononuclear cells (PBMCs), obtained at new diagnosis, from a patient treated with antithyroid drugs. The receptors come from a woman aged 30 to 39 with Graves disease.

The sample holds many counts of this clonotype. In nucleotides, the CDR3 is TGTGCCAGTATCTTGGGGGGCCGGATGAACACTGAAGCTTTCTTT. Its protein is CASILGGRMNTEAFF. The chain couples TRBV19 to TRBJ1-1; maybe TRBD1 (6 bases). V lost 7 bases and J 0 bases, leaving 15 bases between the germline ends. The V gene's germline CDR1 is LNHDA and CDR2 SQIVND (reference sequence). The CDR3 length is 15 residues.

This clonotype showed up many times. This chain uses TRBV29-1 with TRBJ1-1, with TRBD1 matching over 9 bases. With V trimmed by 5 bases and J by 4 bases, 17 bases remained unmatched. This CDR3 contains 17 residues. From germline, CDR1 is SQVTM and CDR2 ANQGSEA. CDR3 sequence (DNA): TGCAGCGTTCTCCCCCGGGACAGGGTCATGATGGGCACTGAAGCTTTCTTT. Protein sequence: CSVLPRDRVMMGTEAFF.

In nucleotides, the CDR3 is TGTGCCAGCAGTGAAGCGGGGAAAGGGCCCTATGGCTACACCTTC. It codes for CASSEAGKGPYGYTF. This chain connects TRBV2 to TRBJ1-2; the D is unclear. Deletions cut 0 bases from V and 4 bases from J, with 12 bases between. This CDR3 has 15 amino acids. The germline gives CDR1 SNHLY, CDR2 FYNNEI.

In its sample, this clonotype was seen many times. The chain recombines TRBV7-9 with TRBJ2-1; D is ambiguous. Trimming removed 2 bases at V and 9 bases at J, with 8 bases between. This CDR3 has 12 residues. Germline values: CDR1 SEHNR, CDR2 FQNEAQ (reference sequence). The CDR3 loop is CASSLWSSEQFF. DNA of the CDR3: TGTGCCAGCAGCTTATGGTCGTCTGAGCAGTTCTTC.

This clonotype was observed many times. The CDR3 reads CASSPAGTETLYTF. The CDR3 DNA follows: TGTGCCAGCAGTCCCGCCGGGACAGAGACCCTATACACCTTC. The V call is TRBV25-1, the J call TRBJ1-2; the match to TRBD1 covers 7 bases. The CDR3 extends over 14 amino acids. Germline CDR1 reads MGHDK; CDR2 reads SYGVNS. V was pared by 5 bases and J by 11 bases, with 14 bases of the junction left unmatched.

This sequence joins TRBV9 and TRBJ1-6, with 10 bases lining up with TRBD1. V gave up 3 bases and J gave up 7 bases; unmatched junction bases: 4. The CDR3 sequence is 15 residues long. Germline CDR1 is SGDLS and CDR2 is YYNGEE. Here the CDR3 DNA reads TGTGCCAGCAGCGCTGGACAGGGGGGAAATTCACCCCTCCACTTT. Protein sequence: CASSAGQGGNSPLHF.

This clonotype appeared many times. V usage is TRBV19 and J usage is TRBJ1-5; tentative D call: TRBD1 (5 bases). The length of the CDR3 is 13 residues. V lost 3 bases, J lost 6 bases, and 9 bases lay in between. From germline, CDR1 is LNHDA and CDR2 SQIVND (reference sequence). CDR3 residues: CASSMRGRQPQHF. The CDR3 coding sequence is TGTGCCAGTAGTATGCGGGGACGTCAGCCCCAGCATTTT.

This clonotype showed up many times. V gene TRBV30 combines with J gene TRBJ1-1; the match to TRBD1 covers 7 bases. CDR1 is GTSNPN and CDR2 is SVGIG in the germline V gene (reference sequence). This CDR3 has 13 amino acids. J lost 4 bases, V lost 2 bases, and 4 bases had no gene match. In nucleotides, the CDR3 is TGTGCCTGGAGTACAGGGGATGGCACTGAAGCTTTCTTT. Protein: CAWSTGDGTEAFF.

This clonotype is a singleton in its sample. A clone one base away is much larger, so this may be a read error. The CDR3 spells CSASSSRAESYGYNF. CDR3 nucleotides: TGCAGTGCTAGTTCCTCGCGCGCGGAATCGTATGGCTACAACTTC. The V gene is TRBV20-1, the J gene TRBJ1-2; D uncertain. The length of the CDR3 is 15 residues. The germline V gene has CDR1 DFQATT and CDR2 SNEGSKA (reference sequence).

There are many counts of this clonotype. The chain joins TRBV2 to TRBJ2-7; 13 nucleotides match TRBD2. The CDR3 totals 15 residues. V shed 2 bases and J 5 bases; nucleotides not matched to a gene: 3. Germline values: CDR1 SNHLY, CDR2 FYNNEI. DNA for the CDR3: TGTGCCAGCAGTGAAAACGGACTAGCGGGAGACGAGCAGTACTTC. This translates into CASSENGLAGDEQYF.

This clonotype has at least ten counts. The CDR3 is CASSLCTDCEQYF. The CDR3 DNA sequence: TGTGCCAGCAGCCTTTGTACTGACTGCGAACAGTACTTC. V is TRBV7-8 and J is TRBJ2-4; D unresolved. There are 13 residues in the CDR3. V lost 5 bases and J lost 13, with 18 bases in between. Germline-derived CDR1 and CDR2 are SGHVS and FQNEAQ.

The gene calls are TRBV5-1 and TRBJ2-7; 11 bases align to TRBD1. Germline V gives CDR1 SGHRS, CDR2 YFSETQ. With V trimmed by 3 bases and J by 7 bases, 3 bases remained unmatched. The CDR3 runs to 13 residues. The CDR3 sequence: CASSSDRGREQYF. The CDR3 nucleotides read TGCGCCAGCAGCTCGGACAGGGGGCGGGAGCAGTACTTC.

This clonotype occurred many times. The chain joins TRBV19 to TRBJ2-3; no clear D. Trimming left V 8 bases short and J 3 bases short, with 6 bases between. CDR3 length: 11 residues. Germline CDR1 is LNHDA and CDR2 is SQIVND (reference sequence). The CDR3 DNA reads as TGTGCCAGTGCGAGGACAGATACGCAGTATTTT. It translates to CASARTDTQYF.

The chain joins TRBV7-6 to TRBJ2-1; D uncertain. Germline V CDR1 and CDR2: SGHVS, FNYEAQ. The CDR3 runs to 16 residues. Trimming removed 0 bases at V and 3 bases at J, with 12 bases between. CDR3 loop: CASSLAGSESYNEQFF. CDR3 coding DNA: TGTGCCAGCAGCTTAGCAGGGTCAGAGAGCTACAATGAGCAGTTCTTC.

This clonotype was counted at least ten times. The V call is TRBV10-2, the J call TRBJ2-2; possibly TRBD1 or TRBD2 for D (5 bases each). The CDR3 length is 15 residues. Deletions cut 4 bases from V and 7 bases from J, with 16 bases between. Germline V gene sequence: CDR1 WSHSY, CDR2 SAAADI. The CDR3 DNA follows: TGCGCCAGCAGTGTCCCAGGGAGATTTGACGGGGAGCTGTTTTTT. Encoded protein: CASSVPGRFDGELFF.

This clonotype was detected only a few times. The chain links TRBV11-2 to TRBJ1-3, with D possibly TRBD1 on 6 matching bases. V lost 3 bases, J lost 5 bases, and 23 bases lay in between. Germline-derived CDR1 and CDR2 are SGHAT and FQNNGV. CDR3 length: 18 residues. The CDR3 region has the DNA TGTGCCAGCAGCTTTCCATCTTCAGGGGTTTTCGGCCGAAACACCATATATTTT. Its protein is CASSFPSSGVFGRNTIYF.

There are many counts of this clonotype. The J gene is TRBJ2-4, the V gene TRBV10-3; 8 bases match TRBD2. Trimming cost V 0 bases and J 4 bases; bases outside gene matches: 11. The germline gives CDR1 ENHRY, CDR2 SYGVKD. The CDR3 length is 18 residues. This CDR3 is CAISESIGGARTKNIQYF. The CDR3 nucleotides are TGTGCCATCAGTGAGTCCATCGGGGGGGCGCGGACAAAAAACATTCAGTACTTC.

This clonotype was observed a few times. The genes are TRBV14 and TRBJ2-1; 10 positions agree with TRBD2. The length of the CDR3 is 16 residues. Germline-derived CDR1 and CDR2 are SGHDN and FVKESK. The V and J ends lost 4 bases and 4 bases, in that order; junction bases with no gene match: 7. The CDR3 reads CASSPITSGIYNEQFF. The CDR3 DNA is TGTGCCAGCAGCCCTATAACTAGCGGGATTTACAATGAGCAGTTCTTC.

Many counts were recorded for this clonotype. The rearrangement uses TRBV11-2 and TRBJ2-7, with 7 bases matching TRBD2. V was pared by 3 bases and J by 2 bases, with 7 bases of the junction left unmatched. Germline values: CDR1 SGHAT, CDR2 FQNNGV. The CDR3 spans 15 residues. CDR3 DNA sequence: TGTGCCAGCAGCTTTTCTGCGGGAGTGGCCTACGAGCAGTACTTC. It encodes CASSFSAGVAYEQYF.

Worth noting for this clonotype: With only one base between it and a far larger clone, this is likely a read error. V and J are TRBV7-8 and TRBJ2-7; TRBD1 aligns across 8 bases. The CDR3 is made up of 16 amino acids. Germline V CDR1 and CDR2: SGHVS, FQNEAQ. Germline trimming cut 4 bases from V and 7 bases from J; bases unmatched to any gene: 15. The CDR3 protein is CASSSQPTGAYNEQYF. The CDR3 DNA reads TGTGCCAGCAGCTCGCAGCCGACAGGGGCGTACAATGAGCAGTACTTC. Looking up the rest from reference TRBV7-8 and TRBJ2-7 gives the full variable domain: GAGVSQSPRYKVAKRGQDVALRCDPISGHVSLFWYQQALGQGPEFLTYFQNEAQLDKSGLPSDRFFAERPEGSVSTLKIQRTQQEDSAVYLCASSSQPTGAYNEQYFGPGTRLTVT.

This clonotype was observed at least ten times. This chain's CDR3 is CAWAPGSGNNEQFF. The CDR3 DNA sequence: TGTGCCTGGGCCCCCGGTAGCGGGAACAATGAGCAGTTCTTC. The gene calls are TRBV30 and TRBJ2-1, with TRBD2 identical over 8 bases. The CDR3 contains 14 residues. Germline V gene lookup returns CDR1 GTSNPN and CDR2 SVGIG (reference sequence). V was clipped by 5 bases and J by 5 bases; unmatched bases: 8.

The DNA of the CDR3 is TGTGCCAGCAGTTTAGCCACAGGGAACACTGAAGCTTTCTTT. Amino acid sequence: CASSLATGNTEAFF. This rearrangement joins TRBV12-3 or TRBV12-4 to TRBJ1-1, with D tentatively TRBD1 (5 bases). Trimming cost V 0 bases and J 1 base, with 6 bases left between them. The CDR3 consists of 14 residues.

This clonotype was observed many times. The chain recombines TRBV12-3 or TRBV12-4 with TRBJ1-5; the match to TRBD1 covers 8 bases. This CDR3 comprises 15 residues. V was clipped by 2 bases and J by 2 bases; unmatched bases: 2. The CDR3 DNA reads as TGTGCCAGCAGTTTATCGGGACAGGGCAATCAGCCCCAGCATTTT. It yields the protein CASSLSGQGNQPQHF.

The table lists this clonotype with a few counts. The chain carries TRBV4-1 and TRBJ2-3, with 9 bases fitting TRBD2. The CDR3 is made up of 17 amino acids. Germline loops: CDR1 MGHRA, CDR2 YSYEKL. V shed 3 bases, J shed 5 bases, and the junction held 12 bases outside the gene matches. The CDR3 nucleotides are TGCGCCAGCAGCCAGCCCGGGACTAGCAGATACGGAGATACGCAGTATTTT. Translation: CASSQPGTSRYGDTQYF.

In the case of this clonotype: This may arise from a read error, as a much more abundant clone is one base away. V and J are TRBV29-1 and TRBJ1-1; D is undetermined. The germline CDR1 and CDR2 sequences are SQVTM and ANQGSEA. The CDR3 loop spans 13 amino acids. Trimming took off 6 bases at V and 4 bases at J, with 15 bases between the two ends. CDR3 region: CSVKGTMSTEAFF. The CDR3 DNA follows: TGCAGCGTGAAGGGAACCATGAGCACTGAAGCTTTCTTT.

This sequence joins TRBV29-1 and TRBJ2-7; D gene unclear. Germline V gene sequence: CDR1 SQVTM, CDR2 ANQGSEA. This CDR3 is built from 12 residues. V was trimmed by 6 bases and J by 0 bases, leaving 9 bases between them. CDR3 residues: CSVLVSSYEQYF. The CDR3 bases are TGCAGCGTGCTGGTCAGCTCCTACGAGCAGTACTTC.

The chain uses TRBV10-1 and TRBJ2-7; 10 nucleotides match TRBD2. CDR1 and CDR2 from the germline V gene are WNHNN and SYGVQD (reference sequence). The CDR3 totals 16 residues. J lost 2 bases, V lost 3 bases, and 7 bases had no gene match. The CDR3 DNA reads TGCGCCAGCAGTGATCCACCGGGACTAGCGACCTACGAGCAGTACTTC. This gives the protein CASSDPPGLATYEQYF.

For this clonotype: A read error is likely here: a far larger clone is one base away. The rearrangement joins TRBV12-3 or TRBV12-4 to TRBJ2-7; the match to TRBD2 covers 9 bases. The CDR3 covers 17 residues. The junction had 19 bases not matched to a gene; V was cut back by 6 bases and J by 7 bases. CDR3 amino acids: CASSHLERLAVYNEQYF. The CDR3 DNA is TGTGCCAGCAGCCACCTGGAGCGACTAGCGGTTTACAATGAGCAGTACTTC.

The V gene is TRBV20-1, the J gene TRBJ1-1, with D hard to call. The CDR3 runs 13 residues. The V end lost 1 base, the J end lost 11 bases, and 17 bases lay between the germline ends. CDR1 DFQATT and CDR2 SNEGSKA come from the germline V gene (reference sequence). The CDR3 bases are TGCAGTGCTAGAGCCCAACCGGGATCCCCGGCTTTCTTT. It yields the protein CSARAQPGSPAFF.

The chain combines TRBV28 with TRBJ1-1; D perhaps matches TRBD1 (6 bases). Trimming shortened V by 5 bases and J by 0 bases, and 13 bases separated the two germline ends. There are 15 residues in the CDR3. The V gene's germline CDR1 is MDHEN and CDR2 SYDVKM. CDR3 sequence reads: CASSPPGVLNTEAFF. DNA of the CDR3: TGTGCCAGCAGTCCGCCAGGGGTATTGAACACTGAAGCTTTCTTT. Together with reference TRBV28 and TRBJ1-1, the CDR3 gives the full variable domain: DVKVTQSSRYLVKRTGEKVFLECVQDMDHENMFWYRQDPGLGLRLIYFSYDVKMKEKGDIPEGYSVSREKKERFSLILESASTNQTSMYLCASSPPGVLNTEAFFGQGTRLTVV.

There are many counts of this clonotype. The chain employs TRBV2 and TRBJ1-3; D is possibly TRBD1 (6 bases). Trimming took off 7 bases at V and 3 bases at J, with 13 bases between the two ends. From germline, CDR1 is SNHLY and CDR2 FYNNEI. CDR3 size: 14 residues. For the CDR3, the DNA is TGTGCCAGCATAGGCAGGGGAAATGGAAACACCATATATTTT. It codes for CASIGRGNGNTIYF.